This T cell receptor beta chain was captured in a study of blood T cell repertoires in COVID-19 (dated by TCRdb to about 2020). Background on the whole study: Samples from collaborators originated in the United States, Italy and Spain and spanned both the acute and convalescent phases of COVID-19. The prospective study material was composed of cDNA or gDNA derived from T cells, B-cell-depleted T cells, or PBMCs. Subjects who had been exposed to COVID-19, were actively infected with it, or had recovered from it provided the deeply sampled blood TCRbeta repertoires that made up the dataset. The repertoires were released in a freely available public database meant as a resource for research on the immune response to SARS-CoV-2. The samples were drawn from the first 160 participants of the ongoing ImmuneRACE study and from some 1,300 subjects provided by 6 global collaborators. Nearly every sample came with metadata listing a de-identified subject ID, COVID-19 status, age in years and sex. Where HLA class I and class II types were available, the types were taken from metadata supplied by the sample provider, not from assay-based typing. Broad study findings and their caveats: How much clinical and demographic metadata was included differed by source and by participant, and the metadata was provided uncurated.

Turning to this clone: What antigen it recognizes has not been identified. Base qualities are not provided; no much larger clone lies one nucleotide away.

TCRbeta CDR3 regions were amplified from genomic DNA using the immunoSEQ Assay, a bias-controlled multiplex PCR. For the original study's pipeline: Within the assay, amplification of reference gene primers was used to estimate how many nucleated cells each sample contained. To quantify the absolute abundance of each unique TCRbeta CDR3 rearrangement, sequence reads were collapsed and filtered. Productive Simpson clonality was computed per sample as the square root of Simpson's diversity index over productive rearrangements. TCRdb limited this immuneACCESS table to in-frame rearrangements with V and J called. A share of clones is missing; checked studies link under half to unresolved V genes, and the rest is unexplained. That table supplies the V and J calls and clone size; D and trimming were determined from the DNA. The sample table lists 280,000 or so clones, 75% to 90% of them with a count of one. The ten largest clones represent around an eighth of the sample.

Deletion took 5 bases off V and 5 bases off J, with a span of 15 bases between the germline ends. For CDR1 and CDR2, the germline V gene lists KGHSH and LQKENI. Inclusive of the bounding cysteine and phenylalanine, the CDR3 is 15 residues long. Only the CDR3 region is kept as DNA, spanning 45 bases read in frame from base 1. The collaborating institutions used their own protocols to collect whole blood in K2EDTA tubes. Collaborator samples were shipped for TCRbeta analysis as frozen whole blood, isolated PBMCs, or DNA extracted from either sample type. The V and J segments used are TRBV18 and TRBJ2-2, with TRBD2 perhaps the D gene, on 5 matching bases. This TCR derives from a woman aged 60 to 75 with acute or convalescent COVID-19. The source material was peripheral blood. The CDR3 protein: CASSISALVTGELFF. The DNA sequence reads TGTGCCAGCTCAATCTCTGCACTAGTTACCGGGGAGCTGTTTTTT. Outside the CDR3, residues come from the reference TRBV18 and TRBJ2-2 proteins, so the full variable domain is: NAGVMQNPRHLVRRRGQEARLRCSPMKGHSHVYWYRQLPEEGLKFMVYLQKENIIDESGMPKERFSAEFPKEGPSILRIQQVVRGDSAAYFCASSISALVTGELFFGEGSRLTVL.